One sample yielded the 6 T cell receptor beta chains listed below, sequenced in a study of T cell changes during pregnancy in multiple sclerosis. Libraries were prepared by immunoSEQ multiplex PCR; TCRdb keeps only in-frame clonotypes and omits some of them. The sample has around 56,000 clones, approximately 90% seen once; the top ten hold approximately 1.8%. This specimen consisted of peripheral blood, obtained after pregnancy. The receptor set was obtained from a female donor with multiple sclerosis, enrolled in a pregnancy study.

V is TRBV2 and J is TRBJ1-4; 9 bases are a match to TRBD1. From germline, CDR1 is SNHLY and CDR2 FYNNEI. This CDR3 has 15 amino acids. Losses at the gene ends were 6 bases for V and 3 bases for J; bases not matched to a gene: 5. The CDR3 reads CASRAQGAANEKLFF. Written as DNA, the CDR3 is TGTGCCAGCAGGGCACAGGGGGCGGCTAATGAAAAACTGTTTTTT.

The J gene is TRBJ1-2, the V gene TRBV6-5, with 8 bases matching TRBD1. Germline loops: CDR1 MNHEY, CDR2 SVGAGI. The junction had 6 bases not matched to a gene; V was cut back by 6 bases and J by 0 bases. The CDR3 totals 15 residues. CDR3: CASRGQVEANYGYTF. The CDR3 bases are TGTGCCAGCAGGGGACAGGTTGAAGCTAACTATGGCTACACCTTC.

The chain recombines TRBV27 with TRBJ2-5, with D uncertain. The CDR3 has 14 amino acids. Germline CDR1 and CDR2: MNHEY and SMNVEV (reference sequence). V shed 6 bases and J shed 5 bases, with 16 bases lying between them. In nucleotides, the CDR3 is TGTGCCAGCAGGGCCGCGGAACCCCGGGAGACCCAGTACTTC. Its translation: CASRAAEPRETQYF.

The J gene is TRBJ2-1, the V gene TRBV2; 10 bases agree with TRBD2. The CDR3 has 13 residues. The germline gives CDR1 SNHLY, CDR2 FYNNEI. V was pared by 11 bases and J by 3 bases, with 4 bases of the junction left unmatched. The CDR3 protein is CAVSGGRYNEQFF. DNA for the CDR3: TGTGCCGTTAGCGGGGGGCGCTACAATGAGCAGTTCTTC.

This clone was detected only a few times. This chain uses TRBV2 with TRBJ2-5; 9 nucleotides line up with TRBD1. CDR1 and CDR2 (germline): SNHLY, FYNNEI. V trimming: 7 bases; J trimming: 5 bases; junction bases outside the gene matches: 2. The length of the CDR3 is 12 residues. The DNA for the CDR3 is TGTGCCAGCACTGGGACAGGGGAGACCCAGTACTTC. It specifies CASTGTGETQYF. Full variable domain (outside the CDR3, taken from reference TRBV2 and TRBJ2-5): EPEVTQTPSHQVTQMGQEVILRCVPISNHLYFYWYRQILGQKVEFLVSFYNNEISEKSEIFDDQFSVERPDGSNFTLKIRSTKLEDSAMYFCASTGTGETQYFGPGTRLLVL.

This rearrangement joins TRBV7-9 to TRBJ2-7, with a tentative D call TRBD2 (5 bases). Germline lookup yields CDR1 SEHNR and CDR2 FQNEAQ (reference sequence). Between the trimmed V and J ends, which lost 5 bases and 12 bases, there was a span of 17 bases. CDR3 size: 12 residues. The CDR3 spells CASSIDQRGLYF. CDR3 in DNA: TGTGCCAGCAGCATCGATCAAAGAGGGCTGTACTTC.